The clone carrying this T cell receptor (beta chain) was observed a few times. PCR used 60 Vbeta primers and 13 Jbeta primers. Libraries were prepared by immunoSEQ multiplex PCR; TCRdb keeps only in-frame clonotypes and omits some of them. The table has about 200,000 clones, 75% to 90% seen once; the top ten hold approximately 2.5%. This entry is derived from a study of cytomegalovirus exposure and HLA in healthy donors. This clonotype was obtained from a woman aged 40-49 years in good health and CMV-seronegative. Source material: PBMCs.

CDR3 in DNA: TGTGCCAGCAGTGTCTGGGGACAGGGCAGTGGCTACACCTTC. It is translated as CASSVWGQGSGYTF. The gene calls are TRBV6-1 and TRBJ1-2; 9 bases align to TRBD1. Germline loops: CDR1 MNHNS, CDR2 SASEGT. The V segment lost 4 bases and the J segment 7 bases; nucleotides outside the gene matches: 7. The CDR3 length is 14 residues.